The 22 T cell receptor beta chains below come from one sample, sequenced in a study of OX40 agonist ivuxolimab in advanced cancers. TCRdb's table, derived via immunoSEQ multiplex PCR, lists solely in-frame clones and lacks some. The sample has roughly 70,000 clones; approximately 91% are singletons. The sample here was CD4+ or CD8+ T cells sorted from blood, taken in a trial of the OX40 agonist ivuxolimab. These TCRs come from an adult with an advanced solid tumor such as melanoma, head and neck, liver or kidney cancer.

The rearrangement uses TRBV19 and TRBJ2-1; the match to TRBD2 covers 12 bases. Unmatched junction bases numbered 7, after V lost 5 bases and J lost 2 bases. Per germline, CDR1 LNHDA and CDR2 SQIVND (reference sequence). The CDR3 covers 17 residues. The CDR3 spells CASSLRTSGTTYNEQFF. In nucleotides, the CDR3 is TGTGCCAGTAGTCTTCGGACTAGCGGGACTACCTACAATGAGCAGTTCTTC.

This clone was seen more than once but under ten times. The chain carries TRBV5-1 and TRBJ1-1; TRBD1 aligns across 9 bases. Germline-derived CDR1 and CDR2 are SGHRS and YFSETQ. The trim removed 6 bases at V and 1 base at J, leaving 7 bases unmatched. The CDR3 totals 15 residues. The CDR3 region is CASKPGQGENTEAFF. Written as DNA, the CDR3 is TGCGCCAGCAAACCGGGACAGGGTGAGAACACTGAAGCTTTCTTT.

In this sample, this clone turned up once. The genes are TRBV2 and TRBJ1-5, with D perhaps TRBD1 (6 bases). V lost 7 bases and J 4 bases, leaving 17 bases between the germline ends. The CDR3 is made up of 15 amino acids. Germline CDR1 reads SNHLY; CDR2 reads FYNNEI. The CDR3 nucleotides read TGTGCCAGCACTAACAGGGCAGGGATAAATCAGCCCCAGCATTTT. It codes for CASTNRAGINQPQHF.

This chain links TRBV27 with TRBJ1-3, with a weak D call TRBD1 (6 bases). Trimming took off 4 bases at V and 4 bases at J, with 11 bases between the two ends. Germline V gives CDR1 MNHEY, CDR2 SMNVEV (reference sequence). This CDR3 has 14 amino acids. The CDR3 spells CASSSSGAGNTIYF. The CDR3 nucleotides read TGTGCCAGCAGTTCCTCAGGGGCCGGAAACACCATATATTTT.

The rearrangement uses TRBV2 and TRBJ1-1, with 9 bases identical to TRBD1. This CDR3 has 15 residues. Germline values: CDR1 SNHLY, CDR2 FYNNEI. Germline trimming cut 8 bases from V and 2 bases from J; bases unmatched to any gene: 9. CDR3 in DNA: TGTGCCAGCGGACCCGGGACAGGGCGAAACACTGAAGCTTTCTTT. Translating gives CASGPGTGRNTEAFF.

The rearrangement links TRBV19 to TRBJ2-3; no clear D. Germline lookup yields CDR1 LNHDA and CDR2 SQIVND (reference sequence). CDR3 length: 15 residues. V lost 1 base to trimming and J lost 7 bases, with 15 bases between them. The CDR3 DNA follows: TGTGCCAGTAGTATAGCGTCAGGCTCCCCCTATACGCAGTATTTT. Protein: CASSIASGSPYTQYF.

J is TRBJ1-1 and V is TRBV5-6; TRBD1 is a possible D gene (6 bases). This CDR3 comprises 14 residues. The germline V and J ends were trimmed by 3 bases and 6 bases, with 15 bases remaining between them. Germline CDR1 reads SGHDT; CDR2 reads YYEEEE. CDR3 DNA: TGTGCCAGCAGCTACCGACCGACAGGCGCTGAAGCTTTCTTT. It specifies CASSYRPTGAEAFF.

This clone was observed once. The V and J genes are TRBV19 and TRBJ2-4; either TRBD1 or TRBD2 may supply D (5 bases each). Per the germline V gene, CDR1 is LNHDA and CDR2 is SQIVND (reference sequence). Trimming removed 5 bases at V and 3 bases at J, with 11 bases between. The length of the CDR3 is 14 residues. The CDR3 reads CASSPRDGKNIQYF. The CDR3 DNA sequence: TGTGCCAGTAGTCCTCGGGACGGCAAAAACATTCAGTACTTC.

The chain joins TRBV18 to TRBJ2-7, with 12 bases aligning to TRBD2. Germline CDR1 and CDR2: KGHSH and LQKENI. The ends lost 2 bases at V and 3 bases at J; junction bases unmatched: 5. This CDR3 is 16 amino acids long. The CDR3 DNA follows: TGTGCCAGCTCACCAAGGACTAGCGGGACTAACTACGAGCAGTACTTC. The encoded protein is CASSPRTSGTNYEQYF. Based on the CDR3 plus reference TRBV18 and TRBJ2-7, the full variable domain is NAGVMQNPRHLVRRRGQEARLRCSPMKGHSHVYWYRQLPEEGLKFMVYLQKENIIDESGMPKERFSAEFPKEGPSILRIQQVVRGDSAAYFCASSPRTSGTNYEQYFGPGTRLTVT.

This chain connects TRBV10-1 to TRBJ2-5, with D hard to call. The germline V gene has CDR1 WNHNN and CDR2 SYGVQD (reference sequence). V dropped 3 bases and J dropped 1 base, with 6 bases sitting between them. The CDR3 extends over 13 amino acids. CDR3 protein: CASSDGSQETQYF. The CDR3, as DNA: TGCGCCAGCAGTGACGGAAGCCAAGAGACCCAGTACTTC.

The chain carries TRBV5-1 and TRBJ2-7, with TRBD2 as a possible D gene (5 bases). The CDR3 has 15 residues. Germline V gene sequence: CDR1 SGHRS, CDR2 YFSETQ. V lost 4 bases, J lost 0 bases, and 14 bases lay in between. The CDR3 DNA reads TGCGCCAGCAGCCCGAGCGGAGCCCGCTCCTACGAGCAGTACTTC. Its translation: CASSPSGARSYEQYF.

The genes are TRBV30 and TRBJ2-3; 14 bases line up with TRBD2. CDR1 GTSNPN and CDR2 SVGIG come from the germline V gene (reference sequence). The J segment lost 6 bases and the V segment lost 3 bases, leaving 5 bases of the junction unmatched. The CDR3 extends over 15 amino acids. The CDR3 DNA follows: TGTGCCTGGAGCCCGGGACTAGCGGGAGTGGATACGCAGTATTTT. This encodes CAWSPGLAGVDTQYF.

The gene calls are TRBV11-2 and TRBJ2-5; D might be TRBD1 (6 bases). Trimming removed 1 base from V and 4 bases from J, with 19 bases in between. Germline V lookup: CDR1 SGHAT, CDR2 FQNNGV. The CDR3 covers 17 residues. CDR3 in amino acids: CASSLGRQVISRETQYF. The DNA for the CDR3 is TGTGCCAGCAGCTTAGGGAGACAGGTTATTTCGAGAGAGACCCAGTACTTC.

This clone was observed a few times. The chain links TRBV27 to TRBJ2-7, with no clear D. The germline V gene encodes CDR1 MNHEY and CDR2 SMNVEV (reference sequence). CDR3 size: 12 residues. V lost 9 bases, J lost 6 bases, and 15 bases lay in between. The CDR3 spells CASSSRFSEQYF. CDR3 bases: TGTGCCAGTTCCTCTCGCTTTTCCGAGCAGTACTTC.

The chain uses TRBV6-6 and TRBJ1-3; D not resolved. Germline V lookup: CDR1 MNHNY, CDR2 SVGAGI (reference sequence). Between the trimmed V and J ends, which lost 4 bases and 0 bases, there was a span of 7 bases. The CDR3 contains 14 residues. This CDR3 reads CASSSAASGNTIYF. The CDR3 DNA sequence: TGTGCCAGCAGTTCCGCCGCCTCTGGAAACACCATATATTTT.

In its sample, this clone was seen once. V gene TRBV5-1 combines with J gene TRBJ2-1, with 8 nucleotides matching TRBD1. The V segment lost 0 bases and the J segment 1 base; nucleotides outside the gene matches: 6. Germline loops: CDR1 SGHRS, CDR2 YFSETQ. This CDR3 contains 17 residues. The CDR3 loop reads CASSLVSGGWSYNEQFF. CDR3 in DNA: TGCGCCAGCAGCTTGGTTTCAGGGGGCTGGTCCTACAATGAGCAGTTCTTC. The full variable domain, its missing parts supplied by reference TRBV5-1 and TRBJ2-1, is KAGVTQTPRYLIKTRGQQVTLSCSPISGHRSVSWYQQTPGQGLQFLFEYFSETQRNKGNFPGRFSGRQFSNSRSEMNVSTLELGDSALYLCASSLVSGGWSYNEQFFGPGTRLTVL.

The rearrangement uses TRBV14 and TRBJ1-2; 8 positions agree with TRBD1. The CDR3 extends over 13 amino acids. Germline assignment: CDR1 SGHDN and CDR2 FVKESK. V dropped 3 bases and J dropped 6; count of bases not matched to a gene: 3. In nucleotides, the CDR3 is TGTGCCAGCAGCCAGAGGACAGGGAATGGCTACACCTTC. The encoded protein is CASSQRTGNGYTF.

The chain couples TRBV10-3 to TRBJ2-1; maybe TRBD2 (6 bases). The CDR3 is 14 residues long. V lost 2 bases to trimming and J lost 3 bases, with 8 bases between them. Germline V gene lookup returns CDR1 ENHRY and CDR2 SYGVKD. Here the CDR3 DNA reads TGTGCCATCAGTGAGGGCGGGAACTACAATGAGCAGTTCTTC. It is translated as CAISEGGNYNEQFF.

V gene TRBV28 combines with J gene TRBJ1-5; tentatively, D is TRBD1 (5 bases). Deletions cut 10 bases from V and 3 bases from J, with 10 bases between. Germline CDR1 reads MDHEN; CDR2 reads SYDVKM. This CDR3 spans 12 amino acids. The CDR3 region is CAIDSVNQPQHF. The CDR3 region has the DNA TGTGCCATCGACAGCGTCAATCAGCCCCAGCATTTT. The whole variable domain, remainder taken from reference TRBV28 and TRBJ1-5, is DVKVTQSSRYLVKRTGEKVFLECVQDMDHENMFWYRQDPGLGLRLIYFSYDVKMKEKGDIPEGYSVSREKKERFSLILESASTNQTSMYLCAIDSVNQPQHFGDGTRLSIL.

V gene TRBV27 combines with J gene TRBJ1-1; 7 positions match TRBD1. The CDR3 length is 14 residues. V dropped 3 bases and J dropped 5; count of bases not matched to a gene: 6. The V gene's germline CDR1 is MNHEY and CDR2 SMNVEV (reference sequence). The CDR3 DNA is TGTGCCAGCAGTTTTGGGACAGCCAAAACTGAAGCTTTCTTT. It specifies CASSFGTAKTEAFF.

This chain joins TRBV12-5 and TRBJ1-2, with D possibly being TRBD1 (5 bases). The CDR3 is 14 amino acids. Looked up from germline, CDR1 is LGHNT and CDR2 is FRNRAP. V lost 1 base, J lost 3 bases, and 9 bases lay in between. Here the CDR3 reads CASGLEEGYYGYTF. As DNA, the CDR3 is TGTGCTAGTGGTTTGGAAGAGGGGTACTATGGCTACACCTTC.

The chain is built from TRBV5-5 and TRBJ1-5; D is uncertain. CDR1 and CDR2 (germline): SGHKS, YYEKEE (reference sequence). This CDR3 is built from 14 residues. Trimming took 0 bases from V and 2 from J, leaving 6 bases between them. CDR3 in amino acids: CASSLGSGNQPQHF. DNA of the CDR3: TGTGCCAGCAGCTTGGGGTCAGGCAATCAGCCCCAGCATTTT.